This is a list of T cell receptor beta chains from one sample in a study of T cell changes during pregnancy in multiple sclerosis. The method was immunoSEQ multiplex PCR; TCRdb's version includes in-frame clones alone and lacks a portion of them. The sample holds roughly 110,000 clones, less than 95% seen once. The sequenced sample was peripheral blood, obtained after pregnancy. Receptors originate from a female donor with multiple sclerosis, enrolled in a pregnancy study. Each CDR3 is given with its conserved first and last residue. D genes are given only for firm matches. Clone size is given for some rows only: seen once, a few or many times, or a class if the clone is expanded.

j_call	v_call	d_call	clone_size	cdr3_nt	cdr3_aa
TRBJ1-4	TRBV4-1	-	once	TGCGCCAGCAGCCTAGACCGGGTCTCTAATGAAAAACTGTTTTTT	CASSLDRVSNEKLFF
TRBJ2-3	TRBV30	-	-	TGTGCCTGGATCGCTGGGTCGGGGGATACGCAGTATTTT	CAWIAGSGDTQYF
TRBJ2-3	TRBV30	TRBD2	-	TGTGCCTGGAGCGCGGGACTAGCGGGGGCGGGGGATACGCAGTATTTT	CAWSAGLAGAGDTQYF
TRBJ1-6	TRBV6-5	-	-	TGTGCCAGCAGGCGGGCGGCATATAATTCACCCCTCCACTTT	CASRRAAYNSPLHF
TRBJ1-3	TRBV5-1	TRBD1	-	TGCGCCAGCAGCTTGGTGGCAGGGGGCGCGACAAGGGGAAACACCATATATTTT	CASSLVAGGATRGNTIYF
TRBJ2-7	TRBV20-1	-	-	TGCAGTGCTAGACTAGCGCGCGAGCAGTACTTC	CSARLAREQYF
TRBJ1-1	TRBV30	-	-	TGTGCCTGGAGCCCGGGGGGCCCTGAAGCTTTCTTT	CAWSPGGPEAFF
TRBJ1-1	TRBV7-9	TRBD1	few	TGTGCCAGCAGCGCCGACAGGGCTGAAGCTTTCTTT	CASSADRAEAFF
TRBJ1-1	TRBV5-1	-	-	TGCGCCAGCAGCACACAGGGTTTGGCTGAAGCTTTCTTT	CASSTQGLAEAFF
TRBJ2-1	TRBV21-1	-	once	TGTGCCAGCCTAGGACAGGGTTGTTTTGCGGGAGCAGGGTTAGAGCAGTTCTTC	CASLGQGCFAGAGLEQFF
TRBJ1-6	TRBV6-1	-	-	TGTGCCAGTGGAGGTCGCACCTATAATTCACCCCTCCACTTT	CASGGRTYNSPLHF